The 29 T cell receptor beta chains below come from one sample, sequenced in a study of blood T cells in healthy people across ages. A second PCR of 7 to 11 cycles used a sample-barcoded 5' primer and a J-beta primer mix. TCRdb fed the 5' RACE reads into MiXCR, producing one record per CDR3 protein. The sample has 1.2 million to 1.5 million distinct CDR3 sequences, about 40% seen once. Sequenced sample: blood. These receptors were taken from a woman aged 18 to 35 in good health.

With regard to this clonotype: It may be a read error: a sequence one base away is much more abundant. The chain has TRBV2 and TRBJ2-3, with 9 bases identical to TRBD2. With 4 bases clipped from V and 5 bases from J, the junction kept 1 base outside the gene matches. Germline values: CDR1 SNHLY, CDR2 FYNNEI. The CDR3 runs to 13 residues. CDR3 coding DNA: TGTGCCAGCAGTGGTAGCGGGGGAGATACGCAGTATTTT. Translated: CASSGSGGDTQYF.

The chain is built from TRBV2 and TRBJ2-5; TRBD1 is a possible D gene (6 bases). The CDR3 extends over 15 amino acids. Germline assignment: CDR1 SNHLY and CDR2 FYNNEI. Trimming shortened V by 3 bases and J by 3 bases, and 14 bases separated the two germline ends. CDR3 loop: CASSDPVEGEETQYF. CDR3 DNA: TGTGCCAGCAGTGACCCCGTAGAGGGGGAAGAGACCCAGTACTTC.

With respect to this clonotype: The junction departs from germline at one end; a sequencing error may be responsible. V is TRBV6-5 and J is TRBJ2-1; D gene uncertain. Per germline, CDR1 MNHEY and CDR2 SVGAGI. The CDR3 has 15 amino acids. In DNA, the CDR3 is TGTGCCAGCAGTTACGGAGTTAGCTCCGACAATGAGCAGTTCTTC. It codes for CASSYGVSSDNEQFF.

A few counts support this clonotype. Germline is not matched at one junction end, which may reflect a read error. J is TRBJ1-1 and V is TRBV7-6, with a possible D match to TRBD1 (5 bases). Germline V gives CDR1 SGHVS, CDR2 FNYEAQ. CDR3 length equals 17 residues. The CDR3 bases are TGTGCCAGCAGCTTAGTTTCCGGGACGGCTATGAACACTGAGGCTTTCTTT. Protein product: CASSLVSGTAMNTEAFF.

The J gene is TRBJ2-5, the V gene TRBV10-3; 16 positions agree with TRBD2. Judging by the DNA end, TRBJ2-7 fits better; the J call may be wrong. Germline-derived CDR1 and CDR2 are ENHRY and SYGVKD. The CDR3 is made up of 15 amino acids. The CDR3 DNA sequence: TGTGCCATCAGTGAGGGGACTAGCGGGAGGGACGAGCAGTACTTC. Translating gives CAISEGTSGRDEQYF.

The rearrangement joins TRBV5-1 to TRBJ2-2, with a tentative D call TRBD2 (5 bases). The germline gives CDR1 SGHRS, CDR2 YFSETQ. Trimming pared 6 bases from V and 4 bases from J, leaving 13 bases between. The CDR3 contains 14 residues. The CDR3 DNA sequence: TGCGCCAGCAAACTACTAGAGGTCACCGGGGAGCTGTTTTTT. This encodes CASKLLEVTGELFF.

The V call is TRBV20-1, the J call TRBJ2-7; the D gene could be TRBD1 or TRBD2 (6 bases each). Germline V CDR1 and CDR2: DFQATT, SNEGSKA (reference sequence). CDR3 length: 16 residues. V was pared by 7 bases and J by 0 bases, with 22 bases between. The CDR3 protein is CSVAGGRAGLSYEQYF. The CDR3 bases are TGCAGTGTAGCTGGGGGGCGGGCAGGGCTCTCCTACGAGCAGTACTTC.

This rearrangement joins TRBV27 to TRBJ2-4; 7 nucleotides match TRBD1. Germline V CDR1 and CDR2: MNHEY, SMNVEV (reference sequence). The CDR3 is 16 residues long. V gave up 4 bases and J gave up 1 base; unmatched junction bases: 7. Here the CDR3 reads CASSSTGIRAKNIQYF. CDR3 bases: TGTGCCAGCAGTTCGACAGGGATCAGGGCCAAAAACATTCAGTACTTC.

The J gene is TRBJ2-1, the V gene TRBV10-3; 11 bases line up with TRBD1. The CDR3 covers 14 residues. Germline V lookup: CDR1 ENHRY, CDR2 SYGVKD. With V trimmed by 6 bases and J by 8 bases, 6 bases remained unmatched. Here the CDR3 reads CAISPGQGVHEQFF. CDR3 DNA: TGTGCCATCAGCCCGGGACAGGGGGTCCATGAGCAGTTCTTC.

J is TRBJ2-7 and V is TRBV19, with TRBD2 identical over 11 bases. The CDR3 consists of 15 residues. CDR1 is LNHDA, CDR2 SQIVND, per germline (reference sequence). After removal of 5 bases from V and 7 bases from J, the junction contained 10 bases not matched to a gene. The CDR3 sequence: CASSRSGRANNEQYF. The CDR3 DNA sequence: TGTGCCAGTAGTCGTAGCGGGAGGGCCAACAATGAGCAGTACTTC.

This clonotype was seen a handful of times. This chain uses TRBV6-1 with TRBJ2-5; no firm D call. This CDR3 comprises 13 residues. The V end lost 6 bases, the J end lost 1 base, and 9 bases lay between the germline ends. Germline V CDR1 and CDR2: MNHNS, SASEGT. The CDR3 loop reads CASSPWTQETQYF. The CDR3 nucleotides are TGTGCCAGCAGCCCCTGGACCCAAGAGACCCAGTACTTC.

The V call is TRBV2, the J call TRBJ2-3, with 7 nucleotides matching TRBD2. V dropped 7 bases and J dropped 1; count of bases not matched to a gene: 5. The CDR3 contains 14 residues. Germline CDR1 SNHLY, CDR2 FYNNEI. CDR3 in amino acids: CASMSSGGTDTQYF. CDR3 bases: TGTGCCAGCATGTCCAGCGGGGGCACAGATACGCAGTATTTT.

The gene calls are TRBV5-1 and TRBJ1-1; TRBD1 is a possible D gene (5 bases). The CDR3 is 16 residues long. Germline V gives CDR1 SGHRS, CDR2 YFSETQ. The V end was cut by 0 bases, the J end by 2 bases, with 14 bases between. This chain's CDR3 is CASSLGNRGVNTEAFF. The CDR3 DNA sequence: TGCGCCAGCAGCTTGGGAAACCGGGGGGTCAACACTGAAGCTTTCTTT.

This sequence joins TRBV20-1 and TRBJ1-5; D may be TRBD1 (5 bases). This CDR3 contains 12 residues. Germline-derived CDR1 and CDR2 are DFQATT and SNEGSKA (reference sequence). The germline V and J ends were trimmed by 7 bases and 7 bases, with 14 bases remaining between them. The CDR3 region has the DNA TGCAGTGTCACCTGGGGCGCACAGCCCCAGCATTTT. Translation: CSVTWGAQPQHF.

CDR3 region: CASSLLPYNEQFF. CDR3 nucleotide sequence: TGTGCCAGCAGTCTTCTACCTTACAATGAGCAGTTCTTC. The J gene is TRBJ2-1, the V gene TRBV12-3 or TRBV12-4; no definite D call. CDR3 length: 13 residues. The germline V and J ends were trimmed by 5 bases and 4 bases, with 9 bases remaining between them.

The chain combines TRBV12-3 or TRBV12-4 with TRBJ2-7; possible D gene TRBD1, 6 bases. The CDR3 consists of 15 residues. V was cut by 7 bases and J by 7 bases, with 23 bases left in between. CDR3 nucleotide sequence: TGTGCCAGCACCTCCCCCGTCCAGGGGACGGGTGAGCAGTACTTC. Protein: CASTSPVQGTGEQYF.

CDR3 in amino acids: CASSLVAMGAFYGYTF. In nucleotides, the CDR3 is TGTGCCAGCAGCTTAGTGGCAATGGGCGCTTTTTACGGCTACACCTTC. The chain combines TRBV7-2 with TRBJ1-2; D gene ambiguous. CDR3 length: 16 residues. With 1 base removed from V and 8 bases from J, the gap between germline ends came to 20 bases. Germline V CDR1 and CDR2: SGHTA, FQGNSA.

V is TRBV7-8 and J is TRBJ1-1; 7 nucleotides match TRBD1. Germline V lookup: CDR1 SGHVS, CDR2 FQNEAQ. This CDR3 spans 14 amino acids. The J segment lost 7 bases and the V segment lost 7 bases, leaving 12 bases of the junction unmatched. The DNA for the CDR3 is TGTGCCAGCACCCCAACCGGGACAGCGAATGAAGCTTTCTTT. This gives the protein CASTPTGTANEAFF.

The V and J genes are TRBV20-1 and TRBJ2-2; D is perhaps TRBD1 (5 bases). Germline V CDR1 and CDR2: DFQATT, SNEGSKA (reference sequence). The CDR3 extends over 15 amino acids. The V end was cut by 3 bases, the J end by 3 bases, with 14 bases between. The CDR3 DNA is TGCAGTGCTAGCAGTGCAGGGAAGGACACCGGGGAGCTGTTTTTT. Its protein product is CSASSAGKDTGELFF.

The chain recombines TRBV25-1 with TRBJ2-5, with no clear D. The CDR3 covers 12 residues. V was trimmed by 6 bases and J by 5 bases, leaving 10 bases between them. Germline values: CDR1 MGHDK, CDR2 SYGVNS. CDR3 sequence reads: CASRGDRETQYF. The CDR3 DNA sequence: TGTGCCAGCAGAGGTGATCGGGAGACCCAGTACTTC.

The chain joins TRBV9 to TRBJ2-6; D unresolved. The V end lost 5 bases, the J end lost 4 bases, and 13 bases lay between the germline ends. The CDR3 consists of 15 residues. The germline V gene has CDR1 SGDLS and CDR2 YYNGEE. The CDR3 nucleotides read TGTGCCAGCAGTGCAACGGGCTCCGGGGCCAACGTCCTGACTTTC. Translating it yields CASSATGSGANVLTF.

In this sample, this clonotype turned up a few times. This chain links TRBV20-1 with TRBJ1-2; D remains unclear. Germline CDR1 and CDR2: DFQATT and SNEGSKA (reference sequence). V gave up 5 bases and J gave up 1 base, with 5 bases separating them. There are 11 residues in the CDR3. The CDR3 here is CSAPDNYGYTF. The CDR3, as DNA: TGCAGTGCTCCGGATAACTATGGCTACACCTTC.

The chain couples TRBV7-6 to TRBJ2-5; TRBD2 matches at 7 bases. The end of the DNA aligns better with TRBJ2-7, so the J call may be wrong. Germline-derived CDR1 and CDR2 are SGHVS and FNYEAQ. The CDR3 runs 13 residues. In DNA, the CDR3 is TGTGCCAGCAGCTTAGATGGGGGGGTCGAGCAGTACTTC. Protein sequence: CASSLDGGVEQYF.

There are a few counts of this clonotype. This chain uses TRBV20-1 with TRBJ2-1; D not resolved. V lost 0 bases, J lost 5 bases, and 14 bases lay in between. The germline CDR1 and CDR2 sequences are DFQATT and SNEGSKA (reference sequence). The CDR3 sequence is 15 residues long. The CDR3: CSARDLVAGHNEQFF. The CDR3 DNA reads TGCAGTGCTAGAGATCTAGTAGCCGGCCACAATGAGCAGTTCTTC.

The J gene is TRBJ2-3, the V gene TRBV4-2; D tentatively fits TRBD1 or TRBD2 (5 bases each). Trimming removed 3 bases from V and 1 base from J, with 23 bases in between. CDR1 and CDR2 (germline): LGHNA, YNFKEQ. The CDR3 extends over 19 amino acids. The CDR3 spells CASSHPGPGGDGGTDTQYF. Written as DNA, the CDR3 is TGTGCCAGCAGCCACCCCGGACCCGGTGGGGACGGCGGCACAGATACGCAGTATTTT.

In its sample, this clonotype is medium-sized (0.01 to 0.1%). V usage is TRBV29-1 and J usage is TRBJ1-1; TRBD1 is a possible D gene (5 bases). The CDR3 loop spans 12 amino acids. V was pared by 1 base and J by 3 bases, with 6 bases between. Germline V gives CDR1 SQVTM, CDR2 ANQGSEA. The CDR3 here is CSVEGRDTEAFF. The CDR3 nucleotides are TGCAGCGTTGAAGGCAGGGACACTGAAGCTTTCTTT.

The chain combines TRBV14 with TRBJ1-2; D not certain. In germline, CDR1 is SGHDN, CDR2 FVKESK. The length of the CDR3 is 14 residues. Trimming stripped 2 bases from V and 4 bases from J, with 11 bases between. CDR3 residues: CASSQSPGSYGYTF. The CDR3 nucleotides read TGTGCCAGCAGCCAATCTCCCGGCTCCTATGGCTACACCTTC. Supplemented by reference TRBV14 and TRBJ1-2, the full variable domain reads EAGVTQFPSHSVIEKGQTVTLRCDPISGHDNLYWYRRVMGKEIKFLLHFVKESKQDESGMPNNRFLAERTGGTYSTLKVQPAELEDSGVYFCASSQSPGSYGYTFGSGTRLTVV.

The CDR3 loop is CAITGDRGYGYTF. The CDR3 nucleotides read TGTGCCATCACCGGGGACAGGGGGTATGGCTACACCTTC. This rearrangement joins TRBV10-3 to TRBJ1-2, with 11 positions matching TRBD1. The length of the CDR3 is 13 residues. The V gene end was trimmed by 7 bases and the J gene end by 5 bases; junction bases not matched to a gene: 3. Germline CDR1 and CDR2: ENHRY and SYGVKD.

The V and J genes are TRBV24-1 and TRBJ1-5; D is unclear. CDR1 KGHDR and CDR2 SFDVKD come from the germline V gene. V shed 4 bases and J shed 11 bases, with 11 bases lying between them. The length of the CDR3 is 12 residues. The CDR3 DNA is TGTGCCACCAGTGACCCCTCTGGGACCCAGCATTTT. As protein: CATSDPSGTQHF.